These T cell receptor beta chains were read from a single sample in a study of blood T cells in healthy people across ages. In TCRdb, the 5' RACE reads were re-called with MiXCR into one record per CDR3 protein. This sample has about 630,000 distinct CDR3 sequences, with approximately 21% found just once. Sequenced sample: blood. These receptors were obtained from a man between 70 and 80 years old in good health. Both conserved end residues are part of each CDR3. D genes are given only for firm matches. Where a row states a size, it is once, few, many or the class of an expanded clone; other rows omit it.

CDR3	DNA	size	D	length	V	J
CASSPRANQPQHF	TGTGCCAGCAGTCCCCGCGCCAATCAGCCCCAGCATTTT	few	NA	13	TRBV12-3/TRBV12-4	TRBJ1-5
CAISDGDSNQPQHF	TGTGCCATCAGTGATGGGGATAGCAATCAGCCCCAGCATTTT	few	NA	14	TRBV10-3	TRBJ1-5
CASSLRRGSGAEAFF	TGTGCCAGCAGCTTACGCAGGGGTTCAGGTGCTGAAGCTTTCTTT	NA	NA	15	TRBV7-8	TRBJ1-1
CSVDPSGRVDTQYF	TGCAGCGTTGATCCTAGCGGGAGGGTTGATACGCAGTATTTT	NA	TRBD2	14	TRBV29-1	TRBJ2-3
CASSLGSVQETQYF	TGTGCCAGCAGCTTAGGGTCAGTACAAGAGACCCAGTACTTC	many	NA	14	TRBV7-9	TRBJ2-5
CSARVSGTLKGEQFF	TGCAGTGCTAGGGTATCCGGGACACTTAAGGGCGAGCAGTTCTTC	NA	NA	15	TRBV20-1	TRBJ2-1
CATDSLGGSTQYF	TGTGCCACCGACAGCCTAGGGGGGTCGACCCAGTACTTC	NA	NA	13	TRBV12-3/TRBV12-4	TRBJ2-5
CASSPRGQGSGELFF	TGTGCCAGCAGCCCGAGAGGACAGGGGAGCGGGGAGCTGTTTTTT	NA	TRBD1	15	TRBV7-8	TRBJ2-2
CASSQDRLAGNSLEQYF	TGTGCCAGCAGCCAAGATCGACTAGCGGGAAATTCCCTCGAGCAGTACTTC	NA	TRBD2	17	TRBV3-1	TRBJ2-7
CASTPEVGPLETQYF	TGTGCCAGCACTCCAGAGGTAGGGCCATTGGAGACCCAGTACTTC	few	NA	15	TRBV18	TRBJ2-5
CASSHRVGELFF	TGTGCCAGCAGCCATAGGGTCGGGGAGCTGTTTTTT	few	NA	12	TRBV3-1	TRBJ2-2
CASSLQVIGELFF	TGTGCCAGCAGCTTACAGGTTATCGGGGAGCTGTTTTTT	few	NA	13	TRBV11-2	TRBJ2-2
CASSEDSLYGYTF	TGTGCCAGCAGTGAGGACAGCCTCTATGGCTACACCTTC	many	NA	13	TRBV6-6	TRBJ1-2
CASSPTSGKETQYF	TGTGCCAGCTCACCTACTAGCGGGAAAGAGACCCAGTACTTC	many	TRBD2	14	TRBV18	TRBJ2-5
CASSLESDRWQFF	TGTGCCAGCAGCTTAGAGTCCGATAGGTGGCAGTTCTTC	few	NA	13	TRBV7-2	TRBJ2-1
CASSQQGPNQPQHF	TGTGCCAGCAGCCAACAGGGACCCAATCAGCCCCAGCATTTT	NA	NA	14	TRBV7-6	TRBJ1-5
CASSPTGAGGYTF	TGTGCCAGCAGCCCCACGGGGGCCGGGGGCTACACCTTC	NA	NA	13	TRBV9	TRBJ1-2
CASSLGSPGEQYF	TGTGCCAGCAGCTTGGGGTCCCCAGGGGAGCAGTACTTC	NA	NA	13	TRBV7-2	TRBJ2-7
CASSQGKQINGKLFF	TGTGCCAGCAGCCAAGGGAAACAGATTAATGGAAAACTGTTTTTT	NA	NA	15	TRBV3-1	TRBJ1-4
CASSQDQRYEQYF	TGTGCCAGCAGCCAAGATCAAAGATACGAGCAGTACTTC	few	NA	13	TRBV4-2	TRBJ2-7
CASSYFAGPTDTQYF	TGTGCCAGCAGTTACTTTGCAGGGCCCACAGATACGCAGTATTTT	once	NA	15	TRBV6-6	TRBJ2-3
CASRHRFGETQYF	TGTGCCAGCAGGCACAGATTTGGGGAGACCCAGTACTTC	many	NA	13	TRBV2	TRBJ2-5